The T cell receptor (beta chain) described here comes from a study of cytomegalovirus exposure and HLA in healthy donors. Points from the study as a whole: It was 160 or so TCR beta chains that were listed as cytomegalovirus-associated. Several of the most significant clusters appeared, in a later analysis, to be linked to common viral pathogens. Per published accounts, TCR beta sequences correctly predicted the HLA-A and HLA-B alleles of most subjects.

As concerns this clone: Its antigen remains unknown.

Each donor was nominally healthy when sampled (though unrecorded immune exposures were likely). V lost 0 bases and J lost 5; bases outside the gene matches: 8. Germline V lookup: CDR1 SGDLS, CDR2 YYNGEE. The CDR3 is made up of 17 amino acids. The PCR made use of 60 Vbeta and 13 Jbeta primers. TCRdb keeps only in-frame clones here, not all; method: immunoSEQ multiplex PCR. This sample yields about 89,000 clones, of which 76% are seen a single time; around 1.5% belongs to the top ten. Material: PBMCs. The genes are TRBV9 and TRBJ2-5; 12 bases line up with TRBD2. The receptor comes from a male donor in good health and CMV-seronegative. Here the CDR3 DNA reads TGTGCCAGCAGCGTAGCTAGCGGGAGGGCCGGAAGGGAGACCCAGTACTTC. Residues: CASSVASGRAGRETQYF.